The next 12 T cell receptor beta chains were all read from a single sample in a study of siplizumab effects on memory and regulatory T cells. Sequenced by immunoSEQ multiplex PCR; TCRdb stores in-frame clones only, minus some. The sample shows roughly 60,000 clones, around 96% of them seen only once. The sample consisted of naive CD8+ T cells sorted from blood. These receptors were collected from a human donor in good health.

This chain links TRBV4-1 with TRBJ1-3; a weak D match, TRBD1 (6 bases). The V gene's germline CDR1 is MGHRA and CDR2 YSYEKL. Trimming removed 0 bases from V and 6 bases from J, with 18 bases in between. The CDR3 is made up of 17 amino acids. This CDR3 is CASSQDPTTGIENTIYF. CDR3 in DNA: TGCGCCAGCAGCCAAGATCCCACCACAGGGATCGAAAACACCATATATTTT.

This clone was detected only a few times. The rearrangement uses TRBV27 and TRBJ1-5, with D possibly TRBD1 on 6 matching bases. Germline V gene sequence: CDR1 MNHEY, CDR2 SMNVEV (reference sequence). V gave up 6 bases and J gave up 5 bases, with 11 bases separating them. The length of the CDR3 is 13 residues. The CDR3 coding sequence is TGTGCCAGCAGCAAGGGGGGGCATCAGCCCCAGCATTTT. Amino acids: CASSKGGHQPQHF.

J is TRBJ2-1 and V is TRBV28; D is unresolved. With 2 bases removed from V and 0 bases from J, the gap between germline ends came to 8 bases. CDR3 length: 15 residues. Germline V lookup: CDR1 MDHEN, CDR2 SYDVKM. The CDR3 spells CASSLPKSSYNEQFF. CDR3 nucleotide sequence: TGTGCCAGCAGTTTACCCAAGAGCTCCTACAATGAGCAGTTCTTC.

V usage is TRBV6-5 and J usage is TRBJ2-3, with D uncertain. V lost 2 bases and J lost 1, with 1 base in between. The CDR3 consists of 12 residues. Germline values: CDR1 MNHEY, CDR2 SVGAGI. The CDR3 DNA sequence: TGTGCCAGCAGTTACGGCACAGATACGCAGTATTTT. It codes for CASSYGTDTQYF.

This chain links TRBV11-3 with TRBJ2-1; 7 bases map to TRBD2. Germline V gene lookup returns CDR1 SGHNT and CDR2 YENEEA. The CDR3 length is 15 residues. Germline trimming cut 1 base from V and 4 bases from J; bases unmatched to any gene: 4. DNA of the CDR3: TGTGCCAGCAGCTTAGGTGGCGGGGGATACAATGAGCAGTTCTTC. This gives the protein CASSLGGGGYNEQFF.

V is TRBV18 and J is TRBJ1-1; D is unclear. Trimming took 3 bases from V and 1 from J, leaving 12 bases between them. In germline, CDR1 is KGHSH, CDR2 LQKENI. This CDR3 spans 15 amino acids. The DNA for the CDR3 is TGTGCCAGCTCACCGCGTGAGGGCTCGAACACTGAAGCTTTCTTT. Translation: CASSPREGSNTEAFF.

The chain combines TRBV5-6 with TRBJ1-6; 9 bases align to TRBD1. The ends lost 4 bases at V and 12 bases at J; junction bases unmatched: 5. Germline CDR1 SGHDT, CDR2 YYEEEE. The CDR3 runs to 13 residues. The CDR3 DNA reads TGTGCCAGCAGCCCGGGGACAGGGTTACCCCTCCACTTT. It codes for CASSPGTGLPLHF.

The rearrangement uses TRBV9 and TRBJ1-1; D perhaps matches TRBD1 (6 bases). V was cut by 0 bases and J by 3 bases, with 12 bases left in between. Germline V gene lookup returns CDR1 SGDLS and CDR2 YYNGEE. The CDR3 spans 15 residues. The DNA of the CDR3 is TGTGCCAGCAGCGTAGTGGGGGCGCGGGACACTGAAGCTTTCTTT. This sequence encodes CASSVVGARDTEAFF. Filled out from reference TRBV9 and TRBJ1-1, the complete variable domain reads DSGVTQTPKHLITATGQRVTLRCSPRSGDLSVYWYQQSLDQGLQFLIQYYNGEERAKGNILERFSAQQFPDLHSELNLSSLELGDSALYFCASSVVGARDTEAFFGQGTRLTVV.

This rearrangement joins TRBV27 to TRBJ2-2; TRBD2 matches at 8 bases. The CDR3 has 16 amino acids. The J segment lost 1 base and the V segment lost 2 bases, leaving 3 bases of the junction unmatched. Germline V gene sequence: CDR1 MNHEY, CDR2 SMNVEV (reference sequence). The CDR3, as DNA: TGTGCCAGCAGTTTAGGACTAGCAGGGAACACCGGGGAGCTGTTTTTT. Encoded protein: CASSLGLAGNTGELFF.

V and J are TRBV29-1 and TRBJ2-2, with unresolved D. From germline, CDR1 is SQVTM and CDR2 ANQGSEA. The CDR3 is 10 amino acids. Trimming removed 7 bases from V and 5 bases from J, with 5 bases in between. CDR3 region: CSALTGELFF. The CDR3 DNA reads as TGCAGCGCCCTGACCGGGGAGCTGTTTTTT.

The chain combines TRBV4-1 with TRBJ2-7; TRBD1 aligns across 9 bases. The CDR3 has 16 residues. Germline V gene data show CDR1 as MGHRA and CDR2 as YSYEKL. V trimming: 3 bases; J trimming: 0 bases; junction bases outside the gene matches: 6. CDR3 region: CASSHPGQGSSYEQYF. The CDR3 bases are TGCGCCAGCAGCCATCCCGGACAGGGGAGCTCCTACGAGCAGTACTTC.

The DNA of the CDR3 is TGCGCCAGCAGCCTTAACCTTAGGGGGCTTGGGGATTCACCCCTCCACTTT. Encoded protein: CASSLNLRGLGDSPLHF. J is TRBJ1-6 and V is TRBV4-3, with 7 bases fitting TRBD1. V lost 4 bases and J lost 8; bases outside the gene matches: 14. Germline V gives CDR1 LGHNA, CDR2 YSLEER. This CDR3 is 17 amino acids long.